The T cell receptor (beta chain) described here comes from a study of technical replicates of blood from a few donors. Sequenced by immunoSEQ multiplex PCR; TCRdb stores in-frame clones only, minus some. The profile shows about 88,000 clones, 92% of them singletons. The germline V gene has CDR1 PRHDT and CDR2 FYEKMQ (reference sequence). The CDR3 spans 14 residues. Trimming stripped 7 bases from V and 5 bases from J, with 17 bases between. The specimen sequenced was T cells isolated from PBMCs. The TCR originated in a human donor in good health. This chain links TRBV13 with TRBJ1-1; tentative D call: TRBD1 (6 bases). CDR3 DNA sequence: TGTGCCAGCATCATGGCAGGGGTTGTTACTGAAGCTTTCTTT. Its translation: CASIMAGVVTEAFF. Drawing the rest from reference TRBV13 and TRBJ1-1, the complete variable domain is AAGVIQSPRHLIKEKRETATLKCYPIPRHDTVYWYQQGPGQDPQFLISFYEKMQSDKGSIPDRFSAQQFSDYHSELNMSSLELGDSALYFCASIMAGVVTEAFFGQGTRLTVV.